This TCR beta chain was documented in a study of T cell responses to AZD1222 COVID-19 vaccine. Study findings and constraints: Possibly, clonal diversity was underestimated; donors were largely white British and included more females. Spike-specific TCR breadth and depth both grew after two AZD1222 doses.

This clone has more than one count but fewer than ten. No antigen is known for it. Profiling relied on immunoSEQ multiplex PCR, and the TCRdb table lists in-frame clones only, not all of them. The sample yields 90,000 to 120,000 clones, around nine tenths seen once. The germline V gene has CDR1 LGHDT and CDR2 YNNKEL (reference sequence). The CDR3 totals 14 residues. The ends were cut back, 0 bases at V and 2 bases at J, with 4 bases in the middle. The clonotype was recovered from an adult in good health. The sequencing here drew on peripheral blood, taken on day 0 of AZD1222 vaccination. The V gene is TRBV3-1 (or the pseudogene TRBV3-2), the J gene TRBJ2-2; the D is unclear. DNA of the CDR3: TGTGCCAGCAGCCAAGATCCCAACACCGGGGAGCTGTTTTTT. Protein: CASSQDPNTGELFF.